These 20 T cell receptor beta chains were all obtained from the same sample, sequenced in a study of CD8+ T cells in alopecia areata. After isolation, RNA underwent reverse transcription to generate cDNA as the sequencing template. The data were produced by immunoSEQ multiplex PCR, yet TCRdb's version contains in-frame clones alone and is incomplete. The repertoire consists of roughly 180,000 clones, with approximately 53% occurring once and the leading ten covering more than 10%. Regarding treatment: oral pan-JAK inhibitor, 5-10 mg twice daily. The sample consisted of CD8+ T cells sorted from blood, taken at week 24, from a patient treated with tofacitinib. These receptors were obtained from a human donor with alopecia areata.

The V and J genes are TRBV11-2 and TRBJ2-1; no definite D call. V lost 1 base, J lost 5 bases, and 6 bases lay in between. The CDR3 extends over 13 amino acids. Looked up from germline, CDR1 is SGHAT and CDR2 is FQNNGV. CDR3 sequence reads: CASSLGPDNEQFF. The CDR3 DNA reads TGTGCCAGCAGCTTAGGGCCGGACAATGAGCAGTTCTTC.

This chain joins TRBV11-2 and TRBJ2-5; 10 positions match TRBD2. CDR3 length equals 15 residues. V trimming: 4 bases; J trimming: 5 bases; junction bases outside the gene matches: 7. Germline CDR1 reads SGHAT; CDR2 reads FQNNGV. The CDR3 sequence: CASSWSGGAEETQYF. The CDR3 DNA follows: TGTGCCAGCAGCTGGAGCGGGGGGGCCGAGGAGACCCAGTACTTC.

The chain employs TRBV6-6 and TRBJ2-7, with 8 positions matching TRBD1. The CDR3 runs to 15 residues. CDR1 MNHNY and CDR2 SVGAGI come from the germline V gene (reference sequence). The V gene end was trimmed by 6 bases and the J gene end by 3 bases; junction bases not matched to a gene: 10. The CDR3 DNA follows: TGTGCCAGCAGAGACCCGGGACAGGACTTCTACGAGCAGTACTTC. This encodes CASRDPGQDFYEQYF.

V is TRBV13 and J is TRBJ1-1, with D possibly TRBD1 on 5 matching bases. Germline-derived CDR1 and CDR2 are PRHDT and FYEKMQ (reference sequence). V lost 2 bases and J 4 bases, leaving 8 bases between the germline ends. The CDR3 is 13 residues long. CDR3 DNA: TGTGCCAGCAGCTTATCGGGGGGCACTGAAGCTTTCTTT. This translates into CASSLSGGTEAFF.

As for this clone: This sample also contains other DNA sequences that code for the same CDR3. The genes are TRBV5-1 and TRBJ2-7; D is uncertain. V dropped 0 bases and J dropped 4 bases, with 5 bases sitting between them. The CDR3 loop spans 12 amino acids. The V gene's germline CDR1 is SGHRS and CDR2 YFSETQ. The CDR3: CASSLEGYEQYF. The CDR3 DNA reads TGCGCCAGCAGCTTGGAAGGGTACGAGCAGTACTTC. The whole variable domain, filled in from reference TRBV5-1 and TRBJ2-7, reads KAGVTQTPRYLIKTRGQQVTLSCSPISGHRSVSWYQQTPGQGLQFLFEYFSETQRNKGNFPGRFSGRQFSNSRSEMNVSTLELGDSALYLCASSLEGYEQYFGPGTRLTVT.

This clone appeared a few times. The J gene is TRBJ1-1, the V gene TRBV7-9; 9 nucleotides align to TRBD1. This CDR3 has 14 amino acids. Germline trimming cut 5 bases from V and 4 bases from J; bases unmatched to any gene: 5. Germline V gene lookup returns CDR1 SEHNR and CDR2 FQNEAQ (reference sequence). The CDR3 bases are TGTGCCAGCAGCACTGGACAGGGGAGCACTGAAGCTTTCTTT. It encodes CASSTGQGSTEAFF.

V and J are TRBV11-2 and TRBJ2-7; 7 nucleotides align to TRBD2. Trimming took 3 bases from V and 3 from J; bases not matched to a gene: 2. Germline loops: CDR1 SGHAT, CDR2 FQNNGV. CDR3 length: 13 residues. This CDR3 is CASSFGRNYEQYF. The CDR3 nucleotides are TGTGCCAGCAGCTTCGGGAGGAACTACGAGCAGTACTTC.

The rearrangement links TRBV13 to TRBJ2-1, with D unclear. Germline assignment: CDR1 PRHDT and CDR2 FYEKMQ (reference sequence). This CDR3 has 11 amino acids. The V end lost 3 bases, the J end lost 7 bases, and 4 bases lay between the germline ends. The chain's CDR3 is CASSFRNEQFF. The CDR3 coding sequence is TGTGCCAGCAGCTTTAGGAATGAGCAGTTCTTC.

The chain links TRBV9 to TRBJ2-3; a possible D gene is TRBD2 (7 bases). The CDR3 length is 15 residues. CDR1 and CDR2 from the germline V gene are SGDLS and YYNGEE. The V gene lost 0 bases and the J gene lost 3 bases, with 11 bases spanning the gap. In nucleotides, the CDR3 is TGTGCCAGCAGCGTAGAAGGGGGGGCGACAGATACGCAGTATTTT. This gives the protein CASSVEGGATDTQYF. Complete variable domain (other parts from reference TRBV9 and TRBJ2-3): DSGVTQTPKHLITATGQRVTLRCSPRSGDLSVYWYQQSLDQGLQFLIQYYNGEERAKGNILERFSAQQFPDLHSELNLSSLELGDSALYFCASSVEGGATDTQYFGPGTRLTVL.

This chain joins TRBV29-1 and TRBJ1-1; TRBD1 is a possible D gene (5 bases). CDR1 and CDR2 from the germline V gene are SQVTM and ANQGSEA. V was shortened by 4 bases and J by 3 bases, with 12 bases between the two germline ends. The CDR3 sequence is 13 residues long. The CDR3 loop reads CSVVGGQDTEAFF. In DNA form, the CDR3 reads TGCAGCGTTGTCGGGGGTCAGGACACTGAAGCTTTCTTT.

This rearrangement joins TRBV2 to TRBJ1-5; D perhaps matches TRBD1 (6 bases). V dropped 10 bases and J dropped 4 bases, with 17 bases sitting between them. Germline V gives CDR1 SNHLY, CDR2 FYNNEI. The CDR3 is made up of 14 amino acids. In DNA, the CDR3 is TGTGCCATCAAGGGGGTGACGGATAATCAGCCCCAGCATTTT. This gives the protein CAIKGVTDNQPQHF.

V gene TRBV5-6 combines with J gene TRBJ2-1; 8 bases agree with TRBD1. Germline values: CDR1 SGHDT, CDR2 YYEEEE. This CDR3 spans 14 amino acids. Trimming at V came to 4 bases and at J to 10 bases, leaving 10 bases not matched to a gene. CDR3 residues: CASSQGTGGREQFF. The DNA for the CDR3 is TGTGCCAGCAGCCAAGGAACAGGGGGTAGGGAGCAGTTCTTC.

In DNA form, the CDR3 reads TGTGCCAGCGGAGCGGCCCCCAGGAATGAGCAGTTCTTC. Its translation is CASGAAPRNEQFF. The rearrangement joins TRBV7-3 to TRBJ2-1; D perhaps matches TRBD2 (5 bases). Trimming removed 8 bases at V and 7 bases at J, with 15 bases between. There are 13 residues in the CDR3. Germline CDR1 SGHTA, CDR2 FQGTGA.

The rearrangement links TRBV7-2 to TRBJ1-1; 7 nucleotides agree with TRBD1. There are 15 residues in the CDR3. After removal of 1 base from V and 5 bases from J, the junction contained 7 bases not matched to a gene. Germline lookup yields CDR1 SGHTA and CDR2 FQGNSA. The CDR3 protein is CASSLVWTGGTEAFF. DNA of the CDR3: TGTGCCAGCAGCTTAGTGTGGACAGGAGGAACTGAAGCTTTCTTT.

As for this clone: The sample carries other DNA sequences with the same CDR3. The chain combines TRBV4-3 with TRBJ2-7; 7 nucleotides agree with TRBD1. The J segment lost 1 base and the V segment lost 0 bases, leaving 3 bases of the junction unmatched. This CDR3 contains 15 residues. Per germline, CDR1 LGHNA and CDR2 YSLEER. The CDR3 reads CASSQDRDSSYEQYF. DNA for the CDR3: TGCGCCAGCAGCCAAGACAGGGACAGTTCCTACGAGCAGTACTTC.

This chain uses TRBV15 with TRBJ2-1; D is perhaps TRBD2 (6 bases). This CDR3 comprises 15 residues. V was trimmed by 1 base and J by 4 bases, leaving 11 bases between them. Germline V gene sequence: CDR1 LNHNV, CDR2 YYDKDF (reference sequence). CDR3 sequence reads: CATSRGGEHYNEQFF. In nucleotides, the CDR3 is TGTGCCACCAGCAGAGGGGGGGAACATTACAATGAGCAGTTCTTC.

The chain uses TRBV29-1 and TRBJ2-1, with 7 bases fitting TRBD2. CDR3 length: 14 residues. The germline V gene encodes CDR1 SQVTM and CDR2 ANQGSEA. Losses at the gene ends were 1 base for V and 5 bases for J; bases not matched to a gene: 5. CDR3 amino acids: CSVEGLAADNEQFF. In DNA, the CDR3 is TGCAGCGTTGAAGGGCTAGCGGCTGACAATGAGCAGTTCTTC.

This sequence joins TRBV4-1 and TRBJ2-1; 9 nucleotides match TRBD2. The CDR3 is 15 residues long. Germline V lookup: CDR1 MGHRA, CDR2 YSYEKL. V shed 4 bases and J 9 bases; nucleotides not matched to a gene: 10. The CDR3 coding sequence is TGCGCCAGCAGCCCAGAGCGGGGGGCTTCACGTGAGCAGTTCTTC. Residues: CASSPERGASREQFF.

This chain connects TRBV9 to TRBJ1-4, with D tentatively TRBD1 (6 bases). V was shortened by 4 bases and J by 8 bases, with 9 bases between the two germline ends. There are 12 residues in the CDR3. The germline V gene encodes CDR1 SGDLS and CDR2 YYNGEE. As DNA, the CDR3 is TGTGCCAGCAGCCGTGACAGGGAAAAACTGTTTTTT. Its protein is CASSRDREKLFF.

Relative to its sample, this clone is medium-sized. The chain recombines TRBV6-1 with TRBJ1-1; a possible D gene is TRBD1 (6 bases). The V gene lost 8 bases and the J gene lost 6 bases, with 16 bases spanning the gap. CDR1 is MNHNS, CDR2 SASEGT, per germline. This CDR3 is built from 13 residues. Here the CDR3 reads CASVGTSLSEAFF. The CDR3 nucleotides read TGTGCCAGCGTTGGGACATCGCTTTCTGAAGCTTTCTTT.